A selection of T cell receptor beta chains follows, all from one sample in a study of blood T cell repertoires in COVID-19. Libraries were prepared by immunoSEQ multiplex PCR; TCRdb keeps only in-frame clonotypes and omits some of them. The top ten clones hold 26% of a sample with 65,000 to 90,000 clones, roughly 85% of them seen once. Sequenced: peripheral blood. These receptors were taken from a man aged 55 to 70 with active or convalescent COVID-19. Each CDR3 is given with its conserved first and last residue. Fields, in order: D gene, J gene, V gene, clone size, CDR3 DNA, CDR3 protein. The D gene is left open where the match is weak. Not every row has a clone size; where given, it reads once, few, many or a size class.

TRBD1 TRBJ2-1 TRBV9 few TGTGCCAGCAGCGTGGACGCCGGGACAGGGGCCTACAATGAGCAGTTCTTC CASSVDAGTGAYNEQFF
TRBD1 TRBJ1-2 TRBV29-1 NA TGCAGCGACCGGACAGGGTTCGGCTACACCTTC CSDRTGFGYTF
TRBD1 TRBJ1-1 TRBV5-1 NA TGCGCCAGCAGCTTGGGTGGCAGGGGGCACACTGAAGCTTTCTTT CASSLGGRGHTEAFF
TRBD2 TRBJ2-7 TRBV27 NA TGTGCCAGCAGTTTCACTAGCGGGGGGGCCTACGAGCAGTACTTC CASSFTSGGAYEQYF
TRBD1 TRBJ2-1 TRBV7-2 NA TGTGCCAGCAGCCCCAGACAGGGGTGGAGATTTTACAATGAGCAGTTCTTC CASSPRQGWRFYNEQFF
NA TRBJ2-7 TRBV4-1 NA TGCGCCAGCAGCCGGACCGCAGGGGTTTACGAGCAGTACTTC CASSRTAGVYEQYF
TRBD1 TRBJ1-1 TRBV6-1 NA TGTGCCAGCAGTGAACAGGGGGCCAACACTGAAGCTTTCTTT CASSEQGANTEAFF
NA TRBJ2-5 TRBV27 once TGTGCCAGCCGAAGGGGGTCCCAGCTGGAGACCCAGTACTTC CASRRGSQLETQYF
TRBD1 TRBJ1-4 TRBV10-3 NA TGTGCCATCAGTGAGTCCCAGGGGGCCTATGAAAAACTGTTTTTT CAISESQGAYEKLFF
TRBD2 TRBJ2-1 TRBV18 NA TGTGCCAGCTCACTCGGGACTAGCGGGGGGTTTGATGAGCAGTTCTTC CASSLGTSGGFDEQFF
TRBD1 TRBJ1-1 TRBV30 few TGTGCCTGGAGTGCCAACAGGGGGTTGAACACTGAAGCTTTCTTT CAWSANRGLNTEAFF
NA TRBJ2-5 TRBV4-2 NA TGTGCCAGCAGCCTCCGAAAGACTCCCCAAGAGACCCAGTACTTC CASSLRKTPQETQYF
TRBD1 TRBJ2-5 TRBV18 NA TGTGCCAGCTCACCGCAATCGGGACAGCAAGAGACCCAGTACTTC CASSPQSGQQETQYF
NA TRBJ2-5 TRBV3-1/TRBV3-2 NA TGTGCCAGCAGCCAATCACGGGGAGAGACCCAGTACTTC CASSQSRGETQYF
TRBD1 TRBJ2-2 TRBV19 NA TGTGCCAGTTGCCAGGGGGCAAACACCGGGGAGCTGTTTTTT CASCQGANTGELFF
NA TRBJ2-3 TRBV10-1 NA TGCGCCAGCATATTAATTGATACGCAGTATTTT CASILIDTQYF
TRBD2 TRBJ2-3 TRBV28 NA TGTGCCAGCAGGGCGGCGGGGGGCACAGATACGCAGTATTTT CASRAAGGTDTQYF
TRBD2 TRBJ2-3 TRBV19 NA TGTGCCAGTAATTCTCAGCGGGGGGGCCTCCCAGATACGCAGTATTTT CASNSQRGGLPDTQYF
NA TRBJ1-5 TRBV19 few TGTGCCAGTAGTCTCTCGGGGAATAGCAATCAGCCCCAGCATTTT CASSLSGNSNQPQHF
NA TRBJ1-1 TRBV5-1 NA TGCGCCAGCAGCTTGGGGGCAGCCATGAACACTGAAGCTTTCTTT CASSLGAAMNTEAFF
TRBD1 TRBJ2-7 TRBV9 NA TGTGCCAGCAGCGTAGGTTGGGACAGCACCTACGAGCAGTACTTC CASSVGWDSTYEQYF
NA TRBJ1-4 TRBV30 NA TGTGCCTGGGGGCGCAGGGGCTCGAGTGAAAAACTGTTTTTT CAWGRRGSSEKLFF
NA TRBJ2-2 TRBV10-3 once TGTGCCATCACACTGAACACCGGGGAGCTGTTTTTT CAITLNTGELFF
NA TRBJ1-2 TRBV28 NA TGTGCCAGCAGTACAAACGACAGAGCTAACTATGGCTACACCTTC CASSTNDRANYGYTF